What follows are 18 T cell receptor beta chains derived from one specimen sequenced in a study of cytomegalovirus exposure and HLA in healthy donors. Amplification used 60 Vbeta primers and 13 Jbeta primers. The table came from immunoSEQ multiplex PCR; TCRdb's copy has only in-frame clones and leaves some out. This table holds 140,000 to 150,000 clones, 70% to 90% found once. The sequenced sample was PBMCs. Receptors originate from a woman aged 35 to 49 in good health and CMV-seronegative.

The chain carries TRBV4-2 and TRBJ2-5, with 11 nucleotides matching TRBD2. The CDR3 is 17 amino acids. With 4 bases clipped from V and 4 bases from J, the junction kept 11 bases outside the gene matches. Germline V gene sequence: CDR1 LGHNA, CDR2 YNFKEQ. CDR3 sequence: CASSLSTTSGSPETQYF. CDR3 nucleotides: TGTGCCAGCAGCCTCTCGACTACTAGCGGGAGCCCAGAGACCCAGTACTTC.

This clone was observed a single time. V and J are TRBV5-1 and TRBJ1-1; 8 bases match TRBD1. Germline assignment: CDR1 SGHRS and CDR2 YFSETQ. The CDR3 sequence is 14 residues long. V shed 0 bases, J shed 4 bases, and the junction held 2 bases outside the gene matches. CDR3 residues: CASSLGTGTTEAFF. The CDR3 nucleotides read TGCGCCAGCAGCTTGGGGACAGGGACCACTGAAGCTTTCTTT.

Worth noting for this clone: One end of the junction does not line up with germline, which may come from a read error. The chain is built from TRBV7-9 and TRBJ2-7, with TRBD2 matching 11 bases. CDR1 is SEHNR, CDR2 FQNEAQ, per germline (reference sequence). The CDR3 is 14 residues long. CDR3 sequence: CSSSYLAGGYEQYF. The DNA for the CDR3 is TGTTCCAGCAGCTACCTAGCGGGAGGTTACGAGCAGTACTTC. Full variable domain (missing parts from reference TRBV7-9 and TRBJ2-7): DTGVSQNPRHKITKRGQNVTFRCDPISEHNRLYWYRQTLGQGPEFLTYFQNEAQLEKSRLLSDRFSAERPKGSFSTLEIQRTEQGDSAMYLCSSSYLAGGYEQYFGPGTRLTVT.

The chain is built from TRBV11-2 and TRBJ1-1; 8 nucleotides agree with TRBD1. The V segment lost 8 bases and the J segment 13 bases; nucleotides outside the gene matches: 9. Germline V CDR1 and CDR2: SGHAT, FQNNGV. This CDR3 region has 11 residues. Here the CDR3 DNA reads TGTGCCAGCGCCGGATCTGGACAGGGTTTCTTT. This encodes CASAGSGQGFF. Looking up the rest from reference TRBV11-2 and TRBJ1-1 gives the full variable domain: EAGVAQSPRYKIIEKRQSVAFWCNPISGHATLYWYQQILGQGPKLLIQFQNNGVVDDSQLPKDRFSAERLKGVDSTLKIQPAKLEDSAVYLCASAGSGQGFFGQGTRLTVV.

Remarks on this clone: An end of the junction differs from the germline gene, which may be a read error. V gene TRBV7-9 combines with J gene TRBJ1-2; D unresolved. Germline assignment: CDR1 SEHNR and CDR2 FQNEAQ (reference sequence). This CDR3 has 13 amino acids. In DNA form, the CDR3 reads TGTTCCAGCAGCTTATACACCTCCGATGGCTACACCTTC. Translation gives CSSSLYTSDGYTF.

The chain carries TRBV7-7 and TRBJ2-7, with TRBD2 as a possible D gene (6 bases). The CDR3 is 13 amino acids. Germline loops: CDR1 SSHAT, CDR2 FNYEAQ (reference sequence). The V gene lost 3 bases and the J gene lost 6 bases, with 12 bases spanning the gap. In DNA form, the CDR3 reads TGTGCCAGCAGCTTGTGGGACTCGAGCGAGCAGTACTTC. Protein sequence: CASSLWDSSEQYF. Drawing the rest from reference TRBV7-7 and TRBJ2-7, the complete variable domain is GAGVSQSPRYKVTKRGQDVTLRCDPISSHATLYWYQQALGQGPEFLTYFNYEAQPDKSGLPSDRFSAERPEGSISTLTIQRTEQRDSAMYRCASSLWDSSEQYFGPGTRLTVT.

This clone has more than one count but fewer than ten. This chain connects TRBV11-1 to TRBJ2-7, with a possible D match to TRBD1 (7 bases). V was shortened by 0 bases and J by 2 bases, with 11 bases between the two germline ends. The CDR3 loop spans 15 amino acids. CDR1 and CDR2 (germline): SGHAT, FQDESV (reference sequence). The CDR3 spells CASSLAGGGPYEQYF. CDR3 DNA: TGTGCCAGCAGCTTAGCAGGAGGGGGCCCCTACGAGCAGTACTTC.

The chain has TRBV7-6 and TRBJ2-3; no clear D. The V and J ends lost 2 bases and 2 bases respectively, with 2 bases between them. This CDR3 spans 12 amino acids. The germline V gene encodes CDR1 SGHVS and CDR2 FNYEAQ. The CDR3 DNA is TGTGCCAGCAGCTTACTCACAGATACGCAGTATTTT. It is translated as CASSLLTDTQYF.

The chain uses TRBV6-5 and TRBJ1-5; D perhaps matches TRBD1 (5 bases). V gave up 3 bases and J gave up 0 bases, with 9 bases separating them. The CDR3 totals 15 residues. From germline, CDR1 is MNHEY and CDR2 SVGAGI. The CDR3 protein is CASSYSGYSNQPQHF. CDR3 DNA sequence: TGTGCCAGCAGTTATTCAGGGTATAGCAATCAGCCCCAGCATTTT.

The chain joins TRBV5-1 to TRBJ2-1; 7 bases align to TRBD1. Looked up from germline, CDR1 is SGHRS and CDR2 is YFSETQ. V trimming: 1 base; J trimming: 7 bases; junction bases outside the gene matches: 8. The CDR3 runs 15 residues. The CDR3 here is CASSLLLDRSNEQFF. The CDR3 DNA reads as TGCGCCAGCAGCTTGCTATTGGACAGGTCTAATGAGCAGTTCTTC.

Comments on this clone: A read error may account for a junction end that differs from germline. The chain has TRBV7-8 and TRBJ2-7; D gene ambiguous. The CDR3 loop spans 13 amino acids. Germline V lookup: CDR1 SGHVS, CDR2 FQNEAQ. The CDR3 DNA follows: TGTGCCAGCAGCTTCGCTCCCGATACAAGTTCAATCTTC. It translates to CASSFAPDTSSIF.

The chain recombines TRBV5-1 with TRBJ2-3; possible D gene TRBD2, 5 bases. Trimming removed 0 bases at V and 6 bases at J, with 11 bases between. Germline CDR1 and CDR2: SGHRS and YFSETQ. The length of the CDR3 is 14 residues. CDR3 nucleotides: TGCGCCAGCAGCTTGGAGCGGTTTGGGGATACGCAGTATTTT. It yields the protein CASSLERFGDTQYF.

V usage is TRBV5-1 and J usage is TRBJ2-1; tentatively, D is TRBD1 (6 bases). This CDR3 spans 19 amino acids. Trimming took off 0 bases at V and 0 bases at J, with 19 bases between the two ends. Germline CDR1 is SGHRS and CDR2 is YFSETQ. The CDR3 loop is CASSLALNRDVSSYNEQFF. The CDR3 DNA reads as TGCGCCAGCAGCTTGGCACTGAACAGGGACGTAAGCTCCTACAATGAGCAGTTCTTC.

This chain links TRBV5-4 with TRBJ2-2, with 8 positions matching TRBD2. V trimming: 0 bases; J trimming: 5 bases; junction bases outside the gene matches: 6. CDR1 and CDR2 from the germline V gene are SGHNT and YYREEE (reference sequence). The CDR3 is 16 residues long. The CDR3 protein is CASSLVSGGVTGELFF. The CDR3 DNA is TGTGCCAGCAGCTTGGTGTCGGGAGGGGTTACCGGGGAGCTGTTTTTT.

In this sample, this clone turned up a few times. The chain is built from TRBV27 and TRBJ2-3; 8 bases agree with TRBD1. Trimming removed 6 bases from V and 1 base from J; junction bases left unmatched: 6. CDR3 length: 15 amino acids. Germline V gene lookup returns CDR1 MNHEY and CDR2 SMNVEV (reference sequence). As DNA, the CDR3 is TGTGCCAGCAGACACAGGGGGGAGGGCACAGATACGCAGTATTTT. Translated: CASRHRGEGTDTQYF.

This sequence joins TRBV4-3 and TRBJ2-3; 9 nucleotides match TRBD2. V shed 6 bases and J 5 bases; nucleotides not matched to a gene: 3. The length of the CDR3 is 13 residues. Germline values: CDR1 LGHNA, CDR2 YSLEER. The CDR3, as DNA: TGCGCCAGCAGGGCTAGCGGGATAGATACGCAGTATTTT. Its translation is CASRASGIDTQYF.

V gene TRBV5-1 combines with J gene TRBJ2-7; TRBD2 matches at 10 bases. Germline values: CDR1 SGHRS, CDR2 YFSETQ. V dropped 4 bases and J dropped 5; count of bases not matched to a gene: 6. The CDR3 runs to 14 residues. The CDR3: CASSKTSGSHEQYF. The CDR3, as DNA: TGCGCCAGCAGCAAGACTAGCGGGTCTCACGAGCAGTACTTC.

The V gene is TRBV9, the J gene TRBJ2-2, with 10 positions matching TRBD1. The V gene's germline CDR1 is SGDLS and CDR2 YYNGEE. This CDR3 spans 14 amino acids. Trimming cost V 7 bases and J 2 bases; bases outside gene matches: 2. CDR3 loop: CASRDRGNTGELFF. The DNA for the CDR3 is TGTGCCAGCCGGGACAGGGGTAACACCGGGGAGCTGTTTTTT.